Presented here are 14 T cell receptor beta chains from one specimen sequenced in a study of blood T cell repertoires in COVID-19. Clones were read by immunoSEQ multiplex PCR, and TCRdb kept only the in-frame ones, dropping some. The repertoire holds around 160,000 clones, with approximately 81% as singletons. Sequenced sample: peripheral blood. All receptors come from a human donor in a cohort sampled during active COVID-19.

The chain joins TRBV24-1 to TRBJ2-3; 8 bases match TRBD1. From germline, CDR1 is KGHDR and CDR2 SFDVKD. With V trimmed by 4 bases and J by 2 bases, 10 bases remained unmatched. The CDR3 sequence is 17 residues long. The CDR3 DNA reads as TGTGCCACCAGTGAGACCAGGGGGCAAGGGGTCACAGATACGCAGTATTTT. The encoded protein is CATSETRGQGVTDTQYF.

The CDR3 here is CASSKGATAQHF. CDR3 coding DNA: TGTGCCAGTAGTAAAGGAGCGACGGCCCAGCATTTT. V usage is TRBV19 and J usage is TRBJ1-5, with D unclear. Trimming took 4 bases from V and 11 from J, leaving 12 bases between them. This CDR3 has 12 amino acids. Germline CDR1 reads LNHDA; CDR2 reads SQIVND (reference sequence).

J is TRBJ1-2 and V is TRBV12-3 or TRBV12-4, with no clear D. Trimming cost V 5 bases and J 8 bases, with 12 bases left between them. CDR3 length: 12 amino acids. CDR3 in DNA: TGTGCCAGCAGTCCCGGACGACTAGGCTACACCTTC. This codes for CASSPGRLGYTF.

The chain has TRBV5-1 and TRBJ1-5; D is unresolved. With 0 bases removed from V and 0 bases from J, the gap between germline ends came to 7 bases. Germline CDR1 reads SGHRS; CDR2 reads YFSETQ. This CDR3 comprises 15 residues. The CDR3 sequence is CASSLAGTSNQPQHF. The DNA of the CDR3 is TGCGCCAGCAGCTTGGCGGGAACTAGCAATCAGCCCCAGCATTTT.

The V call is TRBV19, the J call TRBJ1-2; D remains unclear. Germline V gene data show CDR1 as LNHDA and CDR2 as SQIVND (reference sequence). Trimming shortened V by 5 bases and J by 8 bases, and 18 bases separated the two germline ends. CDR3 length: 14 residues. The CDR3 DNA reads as TGTGCCAGTAGTCTGCAGCGGGAGCGAGGGGGCTACACCTTC. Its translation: CASSLQRERGGYTF.

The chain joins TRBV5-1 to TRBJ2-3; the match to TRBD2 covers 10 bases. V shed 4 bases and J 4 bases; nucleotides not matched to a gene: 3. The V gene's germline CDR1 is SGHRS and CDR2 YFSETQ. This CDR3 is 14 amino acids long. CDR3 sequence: CASSPLAGADTQYF. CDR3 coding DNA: TGCGCCAGCAGCCCCCTAGCGGGGGCAGATACGCAGTATTTT. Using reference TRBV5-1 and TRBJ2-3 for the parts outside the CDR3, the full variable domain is KAGVTQTPRYLIKTRGQQVTLSCSPISGHRSVSWYQQTPGQGLQFLFEYFSETQRNKGNFPGRFSGRQFSNSRSEMNVSTLELGDSALYLCASSPLAGADTQYFGPGTRLTVL.

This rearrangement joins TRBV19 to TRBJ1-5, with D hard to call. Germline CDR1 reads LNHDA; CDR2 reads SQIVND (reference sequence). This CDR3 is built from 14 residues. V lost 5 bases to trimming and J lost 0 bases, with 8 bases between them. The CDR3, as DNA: TGTGCCAGTAGTGAAGCTTTTAGCAATCAGCCCCAGCATTTT. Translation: CASSEAFSNQPQHF. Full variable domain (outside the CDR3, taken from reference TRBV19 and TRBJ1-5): DGGITQSPKYLFRKEGQNVTLSCEQNLNHDAMYWYRQDPGQGLRLIYYSQIVNDFQKGDIAEGYSVSREKKESFPLTVTSAQKNPTAFYLCASSEAFSNQPQHFGDGTRLSIL.

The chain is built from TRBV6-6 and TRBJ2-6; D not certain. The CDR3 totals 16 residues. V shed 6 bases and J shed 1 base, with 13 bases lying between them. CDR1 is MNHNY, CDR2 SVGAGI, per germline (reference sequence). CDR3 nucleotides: TGTGCCAGCAGCCTACTTTCAAATTCTGGGGCCAACGTCCTGACTTTC. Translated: CASSLLSNSGANVLTF.

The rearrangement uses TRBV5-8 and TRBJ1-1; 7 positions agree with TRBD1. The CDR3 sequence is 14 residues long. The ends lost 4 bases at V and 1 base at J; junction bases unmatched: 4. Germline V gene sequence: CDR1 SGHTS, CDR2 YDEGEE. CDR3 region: CASSVGQPNTEAFF. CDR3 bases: TGTGCCAGCAGCGTGGGACAGCCGAACACTGAAGCTTTCTTT.

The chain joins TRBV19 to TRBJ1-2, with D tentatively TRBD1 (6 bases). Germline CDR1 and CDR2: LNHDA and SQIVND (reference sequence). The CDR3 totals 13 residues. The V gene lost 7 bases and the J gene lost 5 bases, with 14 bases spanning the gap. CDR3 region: CASKTGRDYGYTF. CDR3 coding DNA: TGTGCCAGTAAAACAGGGAGGGATTATGGCTACACCTTC.

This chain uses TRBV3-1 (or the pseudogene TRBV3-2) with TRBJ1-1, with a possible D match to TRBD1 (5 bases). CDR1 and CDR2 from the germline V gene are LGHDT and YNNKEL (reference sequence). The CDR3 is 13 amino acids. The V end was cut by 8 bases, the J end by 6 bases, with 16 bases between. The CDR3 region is CASRGEISAEAFF. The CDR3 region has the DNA TGTGCCAGCCGGGGGGAAATCTCAGCTGAAGCTTTCTTT.

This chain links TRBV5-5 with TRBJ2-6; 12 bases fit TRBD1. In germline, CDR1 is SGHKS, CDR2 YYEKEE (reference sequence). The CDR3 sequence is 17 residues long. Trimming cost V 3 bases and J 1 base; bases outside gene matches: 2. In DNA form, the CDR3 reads TGTGCCAGCAGCTGGGGACAGGGGGCGTCTGGGGCCAACGTCCTGACTTTC. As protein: CASSWGQGASGANVLTF.

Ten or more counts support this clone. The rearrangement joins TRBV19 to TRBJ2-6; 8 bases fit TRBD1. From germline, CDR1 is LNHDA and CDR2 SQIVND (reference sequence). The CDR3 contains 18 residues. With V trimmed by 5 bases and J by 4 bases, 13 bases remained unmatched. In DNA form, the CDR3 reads TGTGCCAGTAGTTTCCGGACAGGGAGCCCCTTCGGGGCCAACGTCCTGACTTTC. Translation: CASSFRTGSPFGANVLTF.

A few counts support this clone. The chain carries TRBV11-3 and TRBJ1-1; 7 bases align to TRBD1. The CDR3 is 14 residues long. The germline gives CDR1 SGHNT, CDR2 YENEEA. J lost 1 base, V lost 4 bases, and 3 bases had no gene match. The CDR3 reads CASSSGTANTEAFF. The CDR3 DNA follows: TGTGCCAGCAGCTCCGGGACAGCGAACACTGAAGCTTTCTTT.